This note documents a single T cell receptor beta chain sequence. The data originate from a study of blood T cell repertoires in COVID-19. Libraries were prepared by immunoSEQ multiplex PCR; TCRdb keeps only in-frame clonotypes and omits some of them. This sample carries tens of thousands of clones, over 60% of them seen once, and the ten largest clones take approximately 2.3%. CDR1 is MGHRA, CDR2 YSYEKL, per germline. V shed 0 bases, J shed 6 bases, and the junction held 4 bases outside the gene matches. The CDR3 is 15 amino acids. V gene TRBV4-1 combines with J gene TRBJ1-2, with TRBD1 matching over 10 bases. The receptor was derived from a man between 70 and 80 years old with COVID-19, enrolled during active disease. Sequencing was performed on peripheral blood. DNA of the CDR3: TGCGCCAGCAGCCAAGATGGGGACAGGGGAAATGGCTACACCTTC. Its protein product is CASSQDGDRGNGYTF.